This T cell receptor (beta chain) was captured by sequencing in a study of blood T cell repertoires in COVID-19. V was cut by 5 bases and J by 4 bases, with 11 bases left in between. The CDR3 sequence is 13 residues long. Generated by immunoSEQ multiplex PCR, the TCRdb table keeps only in-frame clones and is missing some. This sample has 100,000 to 150,000 clones; 86% occur once, and the top ten carry about 5.7%. The source of this sequence is a human donor in a cohort sampled during active COVID-19. The chain links TRBV12-3 or TRBV12-4 to TRBJ1-1; D is possibly TRBD1 (6 bases). Specimen: peripheral blood. The CDR3 here is CASSIRGSTEAFF. CDR3 nucleotides: TGTGCCAGCAGTATCAGGGGATCCACTGAAGCTTTCTTT.